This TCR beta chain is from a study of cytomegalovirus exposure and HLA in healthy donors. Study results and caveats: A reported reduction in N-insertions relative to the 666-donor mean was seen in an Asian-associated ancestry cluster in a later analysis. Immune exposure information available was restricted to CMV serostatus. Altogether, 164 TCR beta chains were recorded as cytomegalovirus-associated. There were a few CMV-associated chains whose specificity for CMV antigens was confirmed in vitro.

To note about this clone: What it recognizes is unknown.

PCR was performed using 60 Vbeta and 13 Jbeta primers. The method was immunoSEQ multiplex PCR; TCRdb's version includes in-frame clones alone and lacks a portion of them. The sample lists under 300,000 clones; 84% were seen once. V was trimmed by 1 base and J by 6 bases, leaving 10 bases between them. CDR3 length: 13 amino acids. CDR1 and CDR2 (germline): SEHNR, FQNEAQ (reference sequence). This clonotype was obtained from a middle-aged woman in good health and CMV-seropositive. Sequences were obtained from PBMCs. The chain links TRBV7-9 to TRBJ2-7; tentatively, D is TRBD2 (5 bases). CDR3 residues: CASSLGGPGEQYF. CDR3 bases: TGTGCCAGCAGCTTAGGCGGGCCGGGCGAGCAGTACTTC.